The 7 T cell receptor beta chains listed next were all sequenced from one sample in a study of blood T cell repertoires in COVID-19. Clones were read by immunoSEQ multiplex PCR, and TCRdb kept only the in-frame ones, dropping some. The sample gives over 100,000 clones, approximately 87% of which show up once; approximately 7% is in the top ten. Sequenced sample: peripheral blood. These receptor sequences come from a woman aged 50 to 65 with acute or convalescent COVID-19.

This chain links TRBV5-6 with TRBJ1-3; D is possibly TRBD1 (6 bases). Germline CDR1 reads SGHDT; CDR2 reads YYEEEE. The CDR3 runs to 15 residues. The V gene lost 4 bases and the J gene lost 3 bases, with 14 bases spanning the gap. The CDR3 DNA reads TGTGCCAGCAGCCCACAGGGACGGGGTGGAAACACCATATATTTT. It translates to CASSPQGRGGNTIYF.

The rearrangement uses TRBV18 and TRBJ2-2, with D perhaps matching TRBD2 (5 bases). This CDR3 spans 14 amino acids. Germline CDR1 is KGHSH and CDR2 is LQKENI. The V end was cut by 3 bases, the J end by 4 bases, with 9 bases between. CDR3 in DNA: TGTGCCAGCTCACCCTTCGGAGGCACCGGGGAGCTGTTTTTT. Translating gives CASSPFGGTGELFF.

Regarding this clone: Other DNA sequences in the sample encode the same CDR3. The CDR3 is CASSPSNYGYTF. The DNA of the CDR3 is TGTGCCAGCAGCCCGAGTAACTATGGCTACACCTTC. The chain uses TRBV6-5 and TRBJ1-2; no clear D. The V end was cut by 6 bases, the J end by 1 base, with 6 bases between. The V gene's germline CDR1 is MNHEY and CDR2 SVGAGI. This CDR3 is 12 amino acids long.

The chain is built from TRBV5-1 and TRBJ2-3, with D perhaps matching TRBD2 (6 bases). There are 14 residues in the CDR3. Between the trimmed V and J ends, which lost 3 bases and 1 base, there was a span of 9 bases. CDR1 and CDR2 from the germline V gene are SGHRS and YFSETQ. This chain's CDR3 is CASSWDSGTDTQYF. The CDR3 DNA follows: TGCGCCAGCAGCTGGGACTCTGGCACAGATACGCAGTATTTT.

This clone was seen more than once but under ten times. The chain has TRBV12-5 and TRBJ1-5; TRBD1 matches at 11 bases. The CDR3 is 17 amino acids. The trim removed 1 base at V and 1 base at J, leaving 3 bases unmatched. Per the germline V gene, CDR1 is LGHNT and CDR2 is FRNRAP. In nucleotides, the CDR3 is TGTGCTAGTGGTTTGGGGGGGACAGGGGGAAGCAATCAGCCCCAGCATTTT. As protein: CASGLGGTGGSNQPQHF.

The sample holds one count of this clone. This CDR3 is CASSFRRGQGTNEKLFF. The DNA of the CDR3 is TGTGCCAGCAGCTTTAGAAGGGGGCAGGGAACTAATGAAAAACTGTTTTTT. The J gene is TRBJ1-4, the V gene TRBV11-2; 7 nucleotides align to TRBD1. This CDR3 comprises 17 residues. The V segment lost 3 bases and the J segment 1 base; nucleotides outside the gene matches: 8. Germline values: CDR1 SGHAT, CDR2 FQNNGV.

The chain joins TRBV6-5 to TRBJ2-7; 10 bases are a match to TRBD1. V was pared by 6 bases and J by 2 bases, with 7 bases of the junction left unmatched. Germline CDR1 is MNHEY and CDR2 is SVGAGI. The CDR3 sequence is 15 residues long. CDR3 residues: CASRATGTGAYEQYF. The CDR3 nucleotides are TGTGCCAGCAGGGCGACCGGGACAGGGGCCTACGAGCAGTACTTC.